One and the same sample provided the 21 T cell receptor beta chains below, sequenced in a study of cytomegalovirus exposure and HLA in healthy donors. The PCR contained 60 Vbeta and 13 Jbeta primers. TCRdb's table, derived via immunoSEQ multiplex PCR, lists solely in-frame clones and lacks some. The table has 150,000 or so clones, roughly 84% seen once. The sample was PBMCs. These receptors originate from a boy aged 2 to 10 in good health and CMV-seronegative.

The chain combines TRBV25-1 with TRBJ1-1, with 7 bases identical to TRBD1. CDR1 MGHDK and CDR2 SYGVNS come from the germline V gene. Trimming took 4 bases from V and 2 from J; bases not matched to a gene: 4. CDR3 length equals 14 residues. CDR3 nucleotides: TGTGCCAGCAGTGGAAAAGGGGGCAACACTGAAGCTTTCTTT. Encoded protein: CASSGKGGNTEAFF.

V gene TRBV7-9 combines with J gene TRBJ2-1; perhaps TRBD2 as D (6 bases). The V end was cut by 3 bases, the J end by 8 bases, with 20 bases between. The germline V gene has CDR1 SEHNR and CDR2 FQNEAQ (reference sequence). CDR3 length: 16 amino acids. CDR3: CASSLIGGRGLDEQFF. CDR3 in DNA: TGTGCCAGCAGCTTGATCGGGGGAAGGGGCTTGGATGAGCAGTTCTTC.

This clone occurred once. The CDR3 DNA reads as TGTGCCAGCAGCTTGTTTGGGGGAGAAGCGGGAATGTACGAGCAGTACTTC. Translated: CASSLFGGEAGMYEQYF. This chain connects TRBV5-5 to TRBJ2-7, with 7 bases matching TRBD2. The CDR3 sequence is 17 residues long. V dropped 1 base and J dropped 4; count of bases not matched to a gene: 14. The germline V gene has CDR1 SGHKS and CDR2 YYEKEE (reference sequence).

The CDR3 sequence: CASSPLGEETQYF. The CDR3 coding sequence is TGTGCCAGCTCACCATTAGGGGAAGAGACCCAGTACTTC. J is TRBJ2-5 and V is TRBV18; a weak D match, TRBD1 (5 bases). The ends were cut back, 2 bases at V and 3 bases at J, with 7 bases in the middle. CDR3 size: 13 residues. Germline CDR1 is KGHSH and CDR2 is LQKENI.

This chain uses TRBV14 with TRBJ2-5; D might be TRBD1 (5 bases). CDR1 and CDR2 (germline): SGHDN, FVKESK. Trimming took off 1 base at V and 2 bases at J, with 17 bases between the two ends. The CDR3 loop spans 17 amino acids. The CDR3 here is CASSQGSVAGLQETQYF. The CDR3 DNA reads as TGTGCCAGCAGCCAAGGTTCGGTGGCAGGGCTTCAAGAGACCCAGTACTTC.

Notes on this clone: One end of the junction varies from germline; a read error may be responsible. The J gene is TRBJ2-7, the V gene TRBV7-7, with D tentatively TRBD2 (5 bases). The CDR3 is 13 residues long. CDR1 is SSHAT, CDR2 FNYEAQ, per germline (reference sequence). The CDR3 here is CASSLRLSYEQYF. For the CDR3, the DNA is TGTGCTAGCAGCTTAAGACTATCCTACGAGCAGTACTTC.

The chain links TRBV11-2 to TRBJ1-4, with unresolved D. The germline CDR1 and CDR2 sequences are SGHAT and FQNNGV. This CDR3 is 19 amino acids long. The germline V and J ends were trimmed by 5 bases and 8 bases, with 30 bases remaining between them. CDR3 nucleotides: TGTGCCAGCAGCCATTTGCGGTTGGGTTACCATCGGAGGTGGGAAAAACTGTTTTTT. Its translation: CASSHLRLGYHRRWEKLFF. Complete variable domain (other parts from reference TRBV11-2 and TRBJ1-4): EAGVAQSPRYKIIEKRQSVAFWCNPISGHATLYWYQQILGQGPKLLIQFQNNGVVDDSQLPKDRFSAERLKGVDSTLKIQPAKLEDSAVYLCASSHLRLGYHRRWEKLFFGSGTQLSVL.

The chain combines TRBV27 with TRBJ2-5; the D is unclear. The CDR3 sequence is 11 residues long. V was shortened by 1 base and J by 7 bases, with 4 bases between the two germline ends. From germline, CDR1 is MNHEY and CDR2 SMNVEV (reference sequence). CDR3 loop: CASSLFGTQYF. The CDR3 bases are TGTGCCAGCAGTTTATTCGGGACCCAGTACTTC.

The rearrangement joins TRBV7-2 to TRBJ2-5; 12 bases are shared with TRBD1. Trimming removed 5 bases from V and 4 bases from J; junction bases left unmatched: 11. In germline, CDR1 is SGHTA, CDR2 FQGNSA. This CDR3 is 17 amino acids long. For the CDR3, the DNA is TGTGCCAGCAGCCTTTACATGGGACAGGGGGCAGGAGAGACCCAGTACTTC. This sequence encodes CASSLYMGQGAGETQYF. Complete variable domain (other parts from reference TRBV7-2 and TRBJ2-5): GAGVSQSPSNKVTEKGKDVELRCDPISGHTALYWYRQSLGQGLEFLIYFQGNSAPDKSGLPSDRFSAERTGGSVSTLTIQRTQQEDSAVYLCASSLYMGQGAGETQYFGPGTRLLVL.

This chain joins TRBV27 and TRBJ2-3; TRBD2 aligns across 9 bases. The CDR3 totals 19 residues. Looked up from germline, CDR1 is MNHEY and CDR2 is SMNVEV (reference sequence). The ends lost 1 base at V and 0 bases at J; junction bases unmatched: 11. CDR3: CASSLLREGPFHSTDTQYF. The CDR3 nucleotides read TGTGCCAGCAGTTTATTGCGGGAGGGCCCGTTCCATAGCACAGATACGCAGTATTTT.

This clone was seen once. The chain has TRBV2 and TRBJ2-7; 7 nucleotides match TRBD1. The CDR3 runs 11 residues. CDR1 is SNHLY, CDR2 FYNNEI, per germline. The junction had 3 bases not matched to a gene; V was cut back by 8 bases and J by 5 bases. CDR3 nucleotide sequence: TGTGCCAGCTTAGGGGGCGACGAGCAGTACTTC. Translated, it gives CASLGGDEQYF.

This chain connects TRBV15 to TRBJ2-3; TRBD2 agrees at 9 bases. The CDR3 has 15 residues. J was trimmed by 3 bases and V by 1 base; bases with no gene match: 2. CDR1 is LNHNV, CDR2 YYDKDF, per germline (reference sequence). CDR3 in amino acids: CATSRGSGGTDTQYF. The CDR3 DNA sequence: TGTGCCACCAGCAGAGGTAGCGGGGGAACAGATACGCAGTATTTT.

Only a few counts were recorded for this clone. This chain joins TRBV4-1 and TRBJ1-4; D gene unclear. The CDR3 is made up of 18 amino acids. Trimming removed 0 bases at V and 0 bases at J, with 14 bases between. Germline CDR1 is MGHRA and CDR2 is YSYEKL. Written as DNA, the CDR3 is TGCGCCAGCAGCCAAGATTCAAGAAGCCCTACAACTAATGAAAAACTGTTTTTT. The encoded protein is CASSQDSRSPTTNEKLFF.

The DNA for the CDR3 is TGTGCCTGGAGTGTACTCCCCGCTGCGGCTAATGAAAAACTGTTTTTT. Its translation: CAWSVLPAAANEKLFF. The rearrangement links TRBV30 to TRBJ1-4; D remains ambiguous. Trimming cost V 0 bases and J 3 bases, with 14 bases left between them. Germline CDR1 is GTSNPN and CDR2 is SVGIG (reference sequence). CDR3 size: 16 residues.

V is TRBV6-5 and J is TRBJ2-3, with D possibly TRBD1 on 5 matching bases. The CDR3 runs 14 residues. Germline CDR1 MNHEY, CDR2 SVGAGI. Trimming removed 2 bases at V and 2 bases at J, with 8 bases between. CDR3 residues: CASSYNRITDTQYF. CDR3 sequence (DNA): TGTGCCAGCAGTTACAACAGGATCACAGATACGCAGTATTTT.

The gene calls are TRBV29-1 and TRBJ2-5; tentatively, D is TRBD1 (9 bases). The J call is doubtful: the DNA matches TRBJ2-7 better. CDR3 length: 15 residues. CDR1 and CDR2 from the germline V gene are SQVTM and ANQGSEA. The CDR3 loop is CSVEDREGQGYEQYF. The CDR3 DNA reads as TGCAGCGTTGAAGATCGGGAGGGACAGGGCTACGAGCAGTACTTC.

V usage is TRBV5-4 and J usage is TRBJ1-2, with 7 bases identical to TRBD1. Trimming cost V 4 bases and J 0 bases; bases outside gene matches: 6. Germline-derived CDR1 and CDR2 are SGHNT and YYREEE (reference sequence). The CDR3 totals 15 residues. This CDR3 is CASSPRTGANYGYTF. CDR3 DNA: TGTGCCAGCAGCCCAAGGACAGGAGCTAACTATGGCTACACCTTC.

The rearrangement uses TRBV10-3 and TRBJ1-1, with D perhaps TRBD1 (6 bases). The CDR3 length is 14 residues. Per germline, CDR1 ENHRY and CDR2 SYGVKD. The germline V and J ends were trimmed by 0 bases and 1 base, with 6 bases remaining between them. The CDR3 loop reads CAISESGQNTEAFF. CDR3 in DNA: TGTGCCATCAGTGAGTCGGGACAGAACACTGAAGCTTTCTTT.

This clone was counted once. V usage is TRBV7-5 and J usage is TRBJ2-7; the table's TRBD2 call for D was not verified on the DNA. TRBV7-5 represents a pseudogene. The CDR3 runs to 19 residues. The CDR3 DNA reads TGTGCCAGAAGCTTTGGACTAGCGGGAGGAGGGGGCCTCTCCTACGAGCAGTACTTC. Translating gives CARSFGLAGGGGLSYEQYF.

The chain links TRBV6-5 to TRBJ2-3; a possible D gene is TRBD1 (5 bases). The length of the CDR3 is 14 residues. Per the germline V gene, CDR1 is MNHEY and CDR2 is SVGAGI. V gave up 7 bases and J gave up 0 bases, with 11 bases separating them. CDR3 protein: CASTTGYSTDTQYF. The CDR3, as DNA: TGTGCCAGCACAACAGGATATAGCACAGATACGCAGTATTTT.

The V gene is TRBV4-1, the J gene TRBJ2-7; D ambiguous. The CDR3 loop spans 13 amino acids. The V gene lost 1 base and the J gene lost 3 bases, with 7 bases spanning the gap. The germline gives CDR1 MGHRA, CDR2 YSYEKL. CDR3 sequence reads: CASSQGGLYEQYF. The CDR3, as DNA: TGCGCCAGCAGCCAAGGTGGGCTCTACGAGCAGTACTTC.